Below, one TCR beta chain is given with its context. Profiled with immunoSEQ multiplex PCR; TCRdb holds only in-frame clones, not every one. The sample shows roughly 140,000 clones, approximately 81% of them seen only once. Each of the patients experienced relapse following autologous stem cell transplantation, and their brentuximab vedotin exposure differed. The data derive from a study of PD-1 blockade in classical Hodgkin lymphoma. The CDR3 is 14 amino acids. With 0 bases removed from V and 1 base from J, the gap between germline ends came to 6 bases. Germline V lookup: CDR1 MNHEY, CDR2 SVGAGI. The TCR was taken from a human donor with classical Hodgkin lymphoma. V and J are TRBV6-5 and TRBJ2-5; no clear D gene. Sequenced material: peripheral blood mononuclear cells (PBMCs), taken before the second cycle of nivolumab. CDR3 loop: CASSYSSLQETQYF. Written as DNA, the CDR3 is TGTGCCAGCAGTTACTCGTCACTCCAAGAGACCCAGTACTTC.